This TCR beta chain is drawn from a study of cytomegalovirus exposure and HLA in healthy donors. Study outcomes and limitations: A later analysis linked a missense DCLRE1C variant to TCR beta V- and J-gene trimming. Rare TCR sequences dominated, though some public TCRs recurred in many donors. A few V segments could not be told apart, such as TRBV6-2 and TRBV6-3, and were left out.

For this clone: Its antigen is as yet unknown.

Healthy people donating bone marrow made up the donors. The PCR was carried out with 60 Vbeta primers and 13 Jbeta primers. TCRdb's table, derived via immunoSEQ multiplex PCR, lists solely in-frame clones and lacks some. This table has roughly 110,000 clones, around three quarters appearing once. Germline V gene sequence: CDR1 SGDLS, CDR2 YYNGEE. The CDR3 is made up of 15 amino acids. The J segment lost 9 bases and the V segment lost 0 bases, leaving 11 bases of the junction unmatched. The chain is built from TRBV9 and TRBJ2-5; 7 bases map to TRBD2. This TCR came from a male donor in good health and CMV-seronegative. Sequencing was performed on PBMCs. CDR3: CASSVDAGVLEAQYF. The CDR3 region has the DNA TGTGCCAGCAGCGTAGATGCGGGAGTGTTGGAGGCCCAGTACTTC.